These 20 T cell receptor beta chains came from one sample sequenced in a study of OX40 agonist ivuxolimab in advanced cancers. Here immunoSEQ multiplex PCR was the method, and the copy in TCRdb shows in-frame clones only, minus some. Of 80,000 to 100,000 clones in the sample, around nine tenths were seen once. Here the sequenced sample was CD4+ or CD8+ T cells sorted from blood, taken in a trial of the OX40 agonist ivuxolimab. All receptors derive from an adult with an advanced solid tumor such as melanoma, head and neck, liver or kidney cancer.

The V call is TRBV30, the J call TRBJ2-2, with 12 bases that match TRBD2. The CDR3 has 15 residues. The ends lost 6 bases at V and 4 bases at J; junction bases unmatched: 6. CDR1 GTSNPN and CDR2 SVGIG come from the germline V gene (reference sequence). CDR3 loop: CACPSGGASTGELFF. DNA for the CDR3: TGTGCCTGTCCTAGCGGGGGGGCCTCCACCGGGGAGCTGTTTTTT.

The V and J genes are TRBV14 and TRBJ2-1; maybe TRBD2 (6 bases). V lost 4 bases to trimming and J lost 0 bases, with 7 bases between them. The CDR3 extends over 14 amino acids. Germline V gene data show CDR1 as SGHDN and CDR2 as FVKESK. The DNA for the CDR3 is TGTGCCAGCAGCCCCGGGGGCTCCTACAATGAGCAGTTCTTC. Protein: CASSPGGSYNEQFF.

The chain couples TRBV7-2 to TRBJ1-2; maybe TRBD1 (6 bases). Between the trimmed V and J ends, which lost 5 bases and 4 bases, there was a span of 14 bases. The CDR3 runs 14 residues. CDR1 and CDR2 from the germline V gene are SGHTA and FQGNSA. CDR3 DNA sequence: TGTGCCAGCAGCAATTCGGACAGCTTCTATGGCTACACCTTC. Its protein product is CASSNSDSFYGYTF.

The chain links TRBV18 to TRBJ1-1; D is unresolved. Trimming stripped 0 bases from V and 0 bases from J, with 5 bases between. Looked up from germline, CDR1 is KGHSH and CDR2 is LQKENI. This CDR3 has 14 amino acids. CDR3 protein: CASSPPLMNTEAFF. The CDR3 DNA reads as TGTGCCAGCTCACCACCTCTGATGAACACTGAAGCTTTCTTT.

Written as DNA, the CDR3 is TGTGCCAGCAGTTACAAAGGGAGGCAGTTCTTC. Protein sequence: CASSYKGRQFF. V and J are TRBV6-5 and TRBJ2-1; TRBD2 is a possible D gene (5 bases). Trimming took 2 bases from V and 12 from J, leaving 8 bases between them. The CDR3 sequence is 11 residues long. The V gene's germline CDR1 is MNHEY and CDR2 SVGAGI.

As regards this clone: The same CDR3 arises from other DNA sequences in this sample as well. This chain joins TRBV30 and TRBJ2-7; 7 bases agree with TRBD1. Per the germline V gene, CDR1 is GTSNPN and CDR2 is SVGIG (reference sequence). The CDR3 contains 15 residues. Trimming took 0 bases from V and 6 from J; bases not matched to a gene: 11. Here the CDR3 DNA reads TGTGCCTGGAGTGTAGACAGGGATAGTGGTCTCGAGCAGTACTTC. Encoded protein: CAWSVDRDSGLEQYF.

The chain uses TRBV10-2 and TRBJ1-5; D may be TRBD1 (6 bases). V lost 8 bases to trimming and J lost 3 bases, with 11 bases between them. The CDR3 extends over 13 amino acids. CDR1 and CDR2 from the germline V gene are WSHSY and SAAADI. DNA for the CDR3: TGCGCCAGCGTTGGACAGTACAATCAGCCCCAGCATTTT. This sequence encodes CASVGQYNQPQHF.

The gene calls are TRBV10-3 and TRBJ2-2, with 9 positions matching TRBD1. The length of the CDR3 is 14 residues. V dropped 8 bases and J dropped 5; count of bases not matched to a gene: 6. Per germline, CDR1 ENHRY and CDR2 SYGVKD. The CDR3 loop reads CAIGGTGRTGELFF. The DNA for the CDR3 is TGTGCCATCGGGGGGACAGGGCGTACCGGGGAGCTGTTTTTT.

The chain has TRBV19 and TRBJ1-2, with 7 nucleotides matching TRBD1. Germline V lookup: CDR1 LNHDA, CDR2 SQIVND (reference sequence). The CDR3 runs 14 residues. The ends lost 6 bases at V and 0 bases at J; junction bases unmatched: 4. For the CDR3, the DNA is TGTGCCAGTAGCCTCGGGACAGCTAACTATGGCTACACCTTC. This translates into CASSLGTANYGYTF.

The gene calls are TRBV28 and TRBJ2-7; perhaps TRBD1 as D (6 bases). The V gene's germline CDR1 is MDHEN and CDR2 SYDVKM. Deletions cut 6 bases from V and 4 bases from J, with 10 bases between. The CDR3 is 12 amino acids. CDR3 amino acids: CASRSTGYEQYF. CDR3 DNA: TGTGCCAGCAGGTCAACAGGGTACGAGCAGTACTTC. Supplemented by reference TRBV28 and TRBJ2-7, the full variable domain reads DVKVTQSSRYLVKRTGEKVFLECVQDMDHENMFWYRQDPGLGLRLIYFSYDVKMKEKGDIPEGYSVSREKKERFSLILESASTNQTSMYLCASRSTGYEQYFGPGTRLTVT.

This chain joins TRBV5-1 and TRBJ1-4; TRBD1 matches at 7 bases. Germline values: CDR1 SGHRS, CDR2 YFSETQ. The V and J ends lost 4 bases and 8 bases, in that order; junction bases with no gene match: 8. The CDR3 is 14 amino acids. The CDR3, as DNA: TGCGCCAGCAGCCCTAGACAGGGCGGCGAAAAACTGTTTTTT. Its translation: CASSPRQGGEKLFF.

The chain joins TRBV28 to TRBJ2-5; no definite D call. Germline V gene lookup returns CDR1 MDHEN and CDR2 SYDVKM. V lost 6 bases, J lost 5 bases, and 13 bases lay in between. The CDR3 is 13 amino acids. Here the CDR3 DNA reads TGTGCCAGCAGCCGACCCCCTAGGGAGACCCAGTACTTC. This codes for CASSRPPRETQYF.

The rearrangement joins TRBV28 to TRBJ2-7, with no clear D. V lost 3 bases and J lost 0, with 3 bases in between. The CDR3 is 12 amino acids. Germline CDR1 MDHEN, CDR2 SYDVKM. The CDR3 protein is CASSLISYEQYF. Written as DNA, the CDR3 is TGTGCCAGCAGTTTGATCTCCTACGAGCAGTACTTC.

CDR3 sequence: CASSYQGSGYTF. The CDR3 region has the DNA TGTGCCAGCAGTTACCAGGGGTCGGGCTACACCTTC. The chain uses TRBV11-2 and TRBJ1-2, with D perhaps TRBD1 (6 bases). CDR1 is SGHAT, CDR2 FQNNGV, per germline. Trimming took 6 bases from V and 8 from J, leaving 13 bases between them. The CDR3 is 12 amino acids.

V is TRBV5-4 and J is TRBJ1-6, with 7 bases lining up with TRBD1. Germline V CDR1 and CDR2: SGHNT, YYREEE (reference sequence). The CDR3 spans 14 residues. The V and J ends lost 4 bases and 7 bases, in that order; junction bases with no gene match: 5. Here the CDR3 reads CASSPGTANSPLHF. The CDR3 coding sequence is TGTGCCAGCAGCCCCGGGACAGCGAATTCACCCCTCCACTTT.

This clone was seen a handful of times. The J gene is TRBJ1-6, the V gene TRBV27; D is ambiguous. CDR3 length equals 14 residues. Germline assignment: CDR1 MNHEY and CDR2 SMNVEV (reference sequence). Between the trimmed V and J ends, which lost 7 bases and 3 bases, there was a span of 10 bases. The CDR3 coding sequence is TGTGCCAGCAAAAGAGACATCTATAATTCACCCCTCCACTTT. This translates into CASKRDIYNSPLHF.

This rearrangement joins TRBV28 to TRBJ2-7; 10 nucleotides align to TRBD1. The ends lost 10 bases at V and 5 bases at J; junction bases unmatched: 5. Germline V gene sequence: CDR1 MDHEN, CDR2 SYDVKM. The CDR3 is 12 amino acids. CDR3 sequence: CAIWDRGHEQYF. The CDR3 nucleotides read TGTGCCATCTGGGACAGGGGCCACGAGCAGTACTTC.

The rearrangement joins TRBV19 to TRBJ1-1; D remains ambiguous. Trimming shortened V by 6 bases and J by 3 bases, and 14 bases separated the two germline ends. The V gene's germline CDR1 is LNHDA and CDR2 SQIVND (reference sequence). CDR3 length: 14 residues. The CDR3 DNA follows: TGTGCCAGTAGACGCAGGATAAGGGACACTGAAGCTTTCTTT. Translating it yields CASRRRIRDTEAFF.

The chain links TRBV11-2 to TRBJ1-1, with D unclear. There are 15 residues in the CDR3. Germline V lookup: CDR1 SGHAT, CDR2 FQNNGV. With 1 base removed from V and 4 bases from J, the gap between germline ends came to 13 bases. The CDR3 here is CASSLGATLPTEAFF. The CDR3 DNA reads TGTGCCAGCAGCTTAGGGGCGACTCTTCCCACTGAAGCTTTCTTT.

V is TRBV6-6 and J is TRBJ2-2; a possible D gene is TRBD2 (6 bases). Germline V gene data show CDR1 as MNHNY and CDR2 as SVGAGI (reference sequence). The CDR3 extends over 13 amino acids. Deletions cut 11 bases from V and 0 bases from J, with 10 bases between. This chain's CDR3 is CAGTGPNTGELFF. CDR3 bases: TGTGCCGGGACTGGGCCGAACACCGGGGAGCTGTTTTTT.